Detailed here is one T cell receptor beta chain. The antigen is unknown. Other nucleotide sequences from this sample produce the same CDR3. Expressed TCRB transcripts were sequenced after all isolated RNA was converted to cDNA. Produced via immunoSEQ multiplex PCR; TCRdb's table is partial and in-frame only. The data show some 360,000 clones, 15% to 20% seen once. Germline V CDR1 and CDR2: GTSNPN, SVGIG (reference sequence). Trimming at V came to 4 bases and at J to 2 bases, leaving 3 bases not matched to a gene. The CDR3 totals 13 residues. The data were taken from a study of beta chain features in type 1 diabetes. Study-level results: The study found that naive, central memory and Treg TCRB repertoires appeared more similar in patients than in healthy donors.

The sequencing sample was made of naive CD4+ T cells from blood. The TCR originated in a woman aged 18-30 years in good health. The V gene is TRBV30, the J gene TRBJ2-7; the match to TRBD1 covers 9 bases. The CDR3 region has the DNA TGTGCCTGGATAGGACAGGGGCCCTACGAGCAGTACTTC. This translates into CAWIGQGPYEQYF.